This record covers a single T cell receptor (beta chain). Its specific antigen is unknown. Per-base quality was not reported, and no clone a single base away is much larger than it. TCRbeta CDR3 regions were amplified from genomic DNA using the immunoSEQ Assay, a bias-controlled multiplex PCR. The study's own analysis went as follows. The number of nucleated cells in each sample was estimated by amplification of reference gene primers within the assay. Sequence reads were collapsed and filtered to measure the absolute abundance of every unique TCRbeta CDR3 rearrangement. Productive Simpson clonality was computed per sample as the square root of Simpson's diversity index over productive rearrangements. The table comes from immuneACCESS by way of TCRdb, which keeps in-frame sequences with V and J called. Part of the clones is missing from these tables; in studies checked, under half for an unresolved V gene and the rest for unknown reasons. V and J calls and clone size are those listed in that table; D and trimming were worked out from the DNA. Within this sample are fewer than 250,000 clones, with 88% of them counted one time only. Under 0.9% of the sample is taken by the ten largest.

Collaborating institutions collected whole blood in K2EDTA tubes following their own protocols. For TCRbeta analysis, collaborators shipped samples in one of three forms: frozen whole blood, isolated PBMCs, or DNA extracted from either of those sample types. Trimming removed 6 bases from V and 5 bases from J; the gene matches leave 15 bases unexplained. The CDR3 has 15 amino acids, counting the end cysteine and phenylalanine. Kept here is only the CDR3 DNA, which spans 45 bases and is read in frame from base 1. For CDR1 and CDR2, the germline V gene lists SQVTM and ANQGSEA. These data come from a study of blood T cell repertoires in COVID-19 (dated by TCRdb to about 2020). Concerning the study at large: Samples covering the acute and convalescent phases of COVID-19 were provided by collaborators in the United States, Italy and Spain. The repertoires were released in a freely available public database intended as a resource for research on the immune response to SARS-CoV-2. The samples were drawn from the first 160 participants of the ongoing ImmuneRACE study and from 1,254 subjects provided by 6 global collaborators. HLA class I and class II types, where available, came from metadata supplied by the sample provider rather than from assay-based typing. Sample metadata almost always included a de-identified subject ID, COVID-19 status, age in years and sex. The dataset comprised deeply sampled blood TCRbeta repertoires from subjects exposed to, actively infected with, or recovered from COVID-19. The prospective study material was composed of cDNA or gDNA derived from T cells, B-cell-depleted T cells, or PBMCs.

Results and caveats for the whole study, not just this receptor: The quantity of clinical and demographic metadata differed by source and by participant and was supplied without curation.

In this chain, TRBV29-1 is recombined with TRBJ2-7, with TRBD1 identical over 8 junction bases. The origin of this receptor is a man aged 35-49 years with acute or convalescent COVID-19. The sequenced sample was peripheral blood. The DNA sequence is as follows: TGCAGCGTCGCGGGACAGGATTTCACCTTACACGAGCAGTACTTC. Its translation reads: CSVAGQDFTLHEQYF.